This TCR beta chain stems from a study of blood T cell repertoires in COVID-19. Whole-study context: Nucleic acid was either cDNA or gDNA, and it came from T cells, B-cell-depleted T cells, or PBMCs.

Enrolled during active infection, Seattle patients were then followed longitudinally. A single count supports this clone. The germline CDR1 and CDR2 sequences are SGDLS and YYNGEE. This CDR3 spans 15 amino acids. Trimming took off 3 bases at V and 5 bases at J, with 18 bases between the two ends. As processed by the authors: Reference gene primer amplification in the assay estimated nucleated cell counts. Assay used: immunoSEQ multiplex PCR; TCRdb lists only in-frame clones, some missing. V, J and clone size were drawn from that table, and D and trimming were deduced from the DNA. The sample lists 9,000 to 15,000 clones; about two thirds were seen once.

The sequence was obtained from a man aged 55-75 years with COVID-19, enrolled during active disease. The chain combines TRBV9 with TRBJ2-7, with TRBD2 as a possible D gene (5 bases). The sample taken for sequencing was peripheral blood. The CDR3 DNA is TGTGCCAGCAGCGGCCCTCGCGAGGGTAGCCACGAGCAGTACGTC. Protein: CASSGPREGSHEQYV.